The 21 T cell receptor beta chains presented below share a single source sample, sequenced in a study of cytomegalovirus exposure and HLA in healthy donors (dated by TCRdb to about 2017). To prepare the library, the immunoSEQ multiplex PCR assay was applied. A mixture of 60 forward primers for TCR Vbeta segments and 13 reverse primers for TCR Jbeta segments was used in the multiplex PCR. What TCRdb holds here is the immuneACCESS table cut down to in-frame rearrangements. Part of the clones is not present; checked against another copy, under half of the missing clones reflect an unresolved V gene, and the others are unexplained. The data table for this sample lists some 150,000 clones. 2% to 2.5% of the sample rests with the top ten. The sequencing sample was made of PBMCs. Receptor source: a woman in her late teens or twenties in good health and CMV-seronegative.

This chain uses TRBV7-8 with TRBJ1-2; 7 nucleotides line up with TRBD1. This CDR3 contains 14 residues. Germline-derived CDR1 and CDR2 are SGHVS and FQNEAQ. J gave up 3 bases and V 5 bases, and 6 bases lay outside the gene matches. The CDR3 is CASSLQGSDYGYTF. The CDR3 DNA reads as TGTGCCAGCAGCCTACAGGGGAGTGACTATGGCTACACCTTC.

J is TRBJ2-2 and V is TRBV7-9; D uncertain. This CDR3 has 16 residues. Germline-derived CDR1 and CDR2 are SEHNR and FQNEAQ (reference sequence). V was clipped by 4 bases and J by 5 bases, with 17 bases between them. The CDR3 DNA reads TGTGCCAGCAGCTCCCCGGGTAGCATGAGGACCGGGGAGCTGTTTTTT. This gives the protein CASSSPGSMRTGELFF.

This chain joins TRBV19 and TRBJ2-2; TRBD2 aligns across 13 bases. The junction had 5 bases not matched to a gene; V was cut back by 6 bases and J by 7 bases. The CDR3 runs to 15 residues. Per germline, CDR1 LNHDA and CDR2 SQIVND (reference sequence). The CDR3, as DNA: TGTGCCAGTAGCGGACTAGCGGGAGTGGGCGGGGAGCTGTTTTTT. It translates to CASSGLAGVGGELFF. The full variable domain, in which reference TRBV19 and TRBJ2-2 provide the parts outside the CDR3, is DGGITQSPKYLFRKEGQNVTLSCEQNLNHDAMYWYRQDPGQGLRLIYYSQIVNDFQKGDIAEGYSVSREKKESFPLTVTSAQKNPTAFYLCASSGLAGVGGELFFGEGSRLTVL.

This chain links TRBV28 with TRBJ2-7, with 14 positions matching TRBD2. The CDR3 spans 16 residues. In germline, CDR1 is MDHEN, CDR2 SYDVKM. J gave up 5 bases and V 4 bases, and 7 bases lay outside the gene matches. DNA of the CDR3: TGTGCCAGCAGTTCATCAGGACTAGCGGGAGGAAACGAGCAGTACGTC. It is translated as CASSSSGLAGGNEQYV.

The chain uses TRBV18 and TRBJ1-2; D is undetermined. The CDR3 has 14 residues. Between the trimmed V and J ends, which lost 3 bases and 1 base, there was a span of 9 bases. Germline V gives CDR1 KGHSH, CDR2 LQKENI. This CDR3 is CASSPLEVNYGYTF. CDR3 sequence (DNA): TGTGCCAGCTCACCGTTGGAGGTTAACTATGGCTACACCTTC.

The CDR3 DNA sequence: TGCGCCAGCGCAACAGGGTCCCCCACTGAAGCTTTCTTT. Translated: CASATGSPTEAFF. This rearrangement joins TRBV5-1 to TRBJ1-1, with a tentative D call TRBD1 (6 bases). The CDR3 length is 13 residues. V shed 7 bases and J shed 4 bases, with 14 bases lying between them. The V gene's germline CDR1 is SGHRS and CDR2 YFSETQ.

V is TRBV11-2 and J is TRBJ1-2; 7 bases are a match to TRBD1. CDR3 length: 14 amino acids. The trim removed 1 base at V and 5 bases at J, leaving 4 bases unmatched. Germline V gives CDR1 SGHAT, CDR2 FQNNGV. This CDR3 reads CASSLGGTEYGYTF. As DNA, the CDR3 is TGTGCCAGCAGCTTAGGAGGGACAGAGTATGGCTACACCTTC.

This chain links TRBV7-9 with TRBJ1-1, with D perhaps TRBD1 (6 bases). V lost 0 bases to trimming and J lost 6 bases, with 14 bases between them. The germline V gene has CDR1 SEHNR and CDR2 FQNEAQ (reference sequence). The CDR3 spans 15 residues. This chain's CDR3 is CASSLAGTRRAEAFF. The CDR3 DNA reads TGTGCCAGCAGCTTAGCCGGGACACGGAGAGCTGAAGCTTTCTTT.

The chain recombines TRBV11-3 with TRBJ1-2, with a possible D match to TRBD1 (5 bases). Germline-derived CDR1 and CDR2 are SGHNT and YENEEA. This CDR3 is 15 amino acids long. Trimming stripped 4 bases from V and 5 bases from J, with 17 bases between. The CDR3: CASSSRPRGVYGYTF. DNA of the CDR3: TGTGCCAGCAGCTCCCGGCCCCGGGGGGTATATGGCTACACCTTC.

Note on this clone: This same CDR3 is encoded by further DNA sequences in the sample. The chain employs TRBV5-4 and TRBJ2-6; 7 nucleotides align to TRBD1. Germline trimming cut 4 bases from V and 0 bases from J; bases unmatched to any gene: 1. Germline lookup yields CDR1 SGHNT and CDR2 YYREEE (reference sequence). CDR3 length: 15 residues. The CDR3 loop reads CASSPGGSGANVLTF. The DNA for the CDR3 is TGTGCCAGCAGCCCAGGGGGCTCTGGGGCCAACGTCCTGACTTTC.

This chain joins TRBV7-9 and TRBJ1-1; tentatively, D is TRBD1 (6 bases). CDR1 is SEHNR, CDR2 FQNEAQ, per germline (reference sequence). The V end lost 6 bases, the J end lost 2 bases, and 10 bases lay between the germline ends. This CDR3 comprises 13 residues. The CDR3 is CASRGQTNTEAFF. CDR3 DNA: TGTGCCAGCAGAGGACAGACAAACACTGAAGCTTTCTTT.

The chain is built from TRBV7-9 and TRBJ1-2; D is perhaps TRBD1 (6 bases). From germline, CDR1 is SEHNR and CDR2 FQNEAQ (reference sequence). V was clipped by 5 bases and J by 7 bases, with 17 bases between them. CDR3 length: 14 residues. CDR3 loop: CASSLPGGGTGYTF. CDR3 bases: TGTGCCAGCAGCCTTCCGGGGGGGGGCACTGGCTACACCTTC.

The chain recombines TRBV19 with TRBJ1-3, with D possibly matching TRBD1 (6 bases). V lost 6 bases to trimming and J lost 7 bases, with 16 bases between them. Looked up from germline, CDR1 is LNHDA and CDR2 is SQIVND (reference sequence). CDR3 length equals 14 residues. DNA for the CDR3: TGTGCCAGTAGGAAAGGCCCCCAGGGGAACACCATATATTTT. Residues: CASRKGPQGNTIYF.

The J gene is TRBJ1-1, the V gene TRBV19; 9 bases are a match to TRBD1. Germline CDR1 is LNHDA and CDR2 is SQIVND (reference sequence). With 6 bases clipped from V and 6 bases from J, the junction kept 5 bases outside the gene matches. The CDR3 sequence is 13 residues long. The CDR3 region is CASRDRGAAEAFF. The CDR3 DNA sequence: TGTGCCAGTAGGGACAGGGGTGCTGCTGAAGCTTTCTTT.

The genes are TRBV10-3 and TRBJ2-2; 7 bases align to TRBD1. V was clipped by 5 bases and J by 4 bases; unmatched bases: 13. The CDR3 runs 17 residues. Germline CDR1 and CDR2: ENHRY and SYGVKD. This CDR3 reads CAISPTQGERGTGELFF. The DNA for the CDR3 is TGTGCCATCAGTCCCACTCAGGGGGAGAGGGGCACCGGGGAGCTGTTTTTT.

The CDR3 region has the DNA TGTGCCACCAGCCCACATACAGGGACTCAGCCCCAGCATTTT. Protein product: CATSPHTGTQPQHF. This sequence joins TRBV15 and TRBJ1-5; tentatively, D is TRBD1 (6 bases). Germline lookup yields CDR1 LNHNV and CDR2 YYDKDF (reference sequence). The CDR3 is 14 amino acids. Trimming removed 5 bases at V and 6 bases at J, with 14 bases between.

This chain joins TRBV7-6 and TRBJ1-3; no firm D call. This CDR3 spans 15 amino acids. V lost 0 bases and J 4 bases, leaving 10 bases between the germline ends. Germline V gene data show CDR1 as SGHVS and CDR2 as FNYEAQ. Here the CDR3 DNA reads TGTGCCAGCAGCTTAGCCCAGCCCGGGGGAAACACCATATATTTT. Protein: CASSLAQPGGNTIYF.

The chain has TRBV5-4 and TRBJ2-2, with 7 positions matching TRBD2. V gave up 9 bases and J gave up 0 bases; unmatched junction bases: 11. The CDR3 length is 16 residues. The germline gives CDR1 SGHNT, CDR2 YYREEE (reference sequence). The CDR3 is CATSEESGTNTGELFF. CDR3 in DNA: TGTGCCACCTCCGAGGAAAGCGGGACGAACACCGGGGAGCTGTTTTTT.

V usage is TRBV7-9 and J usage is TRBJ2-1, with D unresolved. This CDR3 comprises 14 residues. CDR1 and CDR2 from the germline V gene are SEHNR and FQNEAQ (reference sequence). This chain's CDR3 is CASHEALEYNEQFF. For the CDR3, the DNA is TGTGCATCCCATGAGGCCCTGGAGTACAATGAGCAGTTCTTC. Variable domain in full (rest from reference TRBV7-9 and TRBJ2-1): DTGVSQNPRHKITKRGQNVTFRCDPISEHNRLYWYRQTLGQGPEFLTYFQNEAQLEKSRLLSDRFSAERPKGSFSTLEIQRTEQGDSAMYLCASHEALEYNEQFFGPGTRLTVL.

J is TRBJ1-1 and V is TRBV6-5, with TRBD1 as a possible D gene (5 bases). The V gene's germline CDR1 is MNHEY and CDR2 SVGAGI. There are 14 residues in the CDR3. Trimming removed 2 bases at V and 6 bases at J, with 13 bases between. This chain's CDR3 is CASSYGAGVAEAFF. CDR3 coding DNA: TGTGCCAGCAGTTACGGGGCGGGGGTCGCTGAAGCTTTCTTT.

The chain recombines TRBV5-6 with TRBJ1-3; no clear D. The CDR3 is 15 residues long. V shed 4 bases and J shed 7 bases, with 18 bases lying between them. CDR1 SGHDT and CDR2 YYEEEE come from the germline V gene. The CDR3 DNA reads TGTGCCAGCAGCGTTCGCCCCCGGGGAGGTAACACCATATATTTT. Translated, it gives CASSVRPRGGNTIYF.